Below, one T cell receptor beta chain is given with its context. These data come from a study of blood T cell repertoires in COVID-19. Study-level information: From the United States, Italy and Spain came samples of acute and convalescent COVID-19. Sources were T cells, B-cell-depleted T cells, or PBMCs; the material itself was cDNA or gDNA.

V was pared by 2 bases and J by 4 bases, with 11 bases between. Germline V gene sequence: CDR1 MNHEY, CDR2 SVGAGI. This CDR3 comprises 14 residues. Enrollment of patients from Seattle took place during active infection, with longitudinal follow-up. Per the study methods: Scientists estimated how many nucleated cells there were by amplifying reference gene primers. Repertoires were generated with immunoSEQ multiplex PCR, while TCRdb's copy carries only in-frame clones and drops some. V, J and clone size derive from that table, while D and trimming were established from the DNA sequence. The repertoire has approximately 270,000 clones, 80% to 85% of them found once; the top ten carry 15% to 19%.

The chain has TRBV6-5 and TRBJ1-2, with no clear D. The sample comprised peripheral blood. This clonotype was sampled from a person aged 70 to 79 with COVID-19, enrolled during active disease. Written as DNA, the CDR3 is TGTGCCAGCAGTTACGAACAGATGGGCTATGGCTACACCTTC. Protein product: CASSYEQMGYGYTF.